What follows are 16 T cell receptor beta chains derived from one specimen sequenced in a study of monozygotic twins with inflammatory bowel disease. TCRdb re-called the 5' RACE reads and shows each CDR3 protein once, DNA omitted. The sample has about 380,000 distinct CDR3 sequences. The specimen sequenced was blood. These receptors all stem from a human donor with ulcerative colitis or Crohn's disease, or a healthy co-twin of an affected twin (not recorded which).

This sequence joins TRBV13 and TRBJ2-2; with no DNA, the TCRdb D assignment of TRBD2 cannot be verified. This CDR3 has 15 residues. From germline, CDR1 is PRHDT and CDR2 FYEKMQ (reference sequence). This CDR3 reads CASSSGTFNTGELFF.

The rearrangement links TRBV5-1 to TRBJ2-1. CDR1 SGHRS and CDR2 YFSETQ come from the germline V gene. CDR3 length: 15 amino acids. CDR3 region: CASSLATAVWNEQFF.

V is TRBV4-1 and J is TRBJ2-7; TCRdb's assignment of TRBD1 cannot be checked, as there is no DNA. This CDR3 comprises 15 residues. CDR1 and CDR2 from the germline V gene are MGHRA and YSYEKL. The CDR3 region is CASSQEIGRGYEQYF.

The V call is TRBV7-9, the J call TRBJ2-7; TCRdb's D call, TRBD2, is unchecked because there is no DNA. Germline loops: CDR1 SEHNR, CDR2 FQNEAQ (reference sequence). The CDR3 runs to 15 residues. CDR3 in amino acids: CASSHPGLAVYEQYF.

The chain combines TRBV12-3 or TRBV12-4 with TRBJ2-5; checking the TCRdb D call of TRBD2 is not possible without DNA. The CDR3 contains 15 residues. CDR3 amino acids: CASSLLAGAVETQYF.

The chain couples TRBV7-2 to TRBJ1-5. CDR3 length: 13 amino acids. Germline V lookup: CDR1 SGHTA, CDR2 FQGNSA. CDR3 sequence: CASSLGRNQPQHF.

The CDR3 loop is CASSGGVSSGANVLTF. The rearrangement links TRBV5-1 to TRBJ2-6; TCRdb calls TRBD1, which cannot be checked without DNA. The CDR3 length is 16 residues. CDR1 and CDR2 from the germline V gene are SGHRS and YFSETQ.

The rearrangement joins TRBV18 to TRBJ1-5; TCRdb lists TRBD1, though no DNA is available to test this call. From germline, CDR1 is KGHSH and CDR2 LQKENI. The CDR3 spans 15 residues. CDR3 sequence: CASSFTGQKNQPQHF.

The genes are TRBV10-3 and TRBJ2-3; as DNA is missing, the TRBD1 call by TCRdb cannot be tested. From germline, CDR1 is ENHRY and CDR2 SYGVKD. CDR3 size: 14 residues. The CDR3 region is CAISNRDRLDTQYF.

The chain uses TRBV18 and TRBJ1-1. Per the germline V gene, CDR1 is KGHSH and CDR2 is LQKENI. This CDR3 spans 17 amino acids. CDR3 amino acids: CASSPTGGDRVNTEAFF. The full variable domain, in which reference TRBV18 and TRBJ1-1 provide the parts outside the CDR3, is NAGVMQNPRHLVRRRGQEARLRCSPMKGHSHVYWYRQLPEEGLKFMVYLQKENIIDESGMPKERFSAEFPKEGPSILRIQQVVRGDSAAYFCASSPTGGDRVNTEAFFGQGTRLTVV.

This chain uses TRBV27 with TRBJ2-1; TCRdb's D gene call, TRBD2, goes unchecked for lack of DNA. The germline gives CDR1 MNHEY, CDR2 SMNVEV (reference sequence). CDR3 length: 15 amino acids. CDR3 protein: CASSSGTYSYNEQFF.

This chain's CDR3 is CATSRDRLAGEPNTGELFF. This sequence joins TRBV15 and TRBJ2-2; lacking DNA, the TRBD2 call made by TCRdb goes unchecked. Per the germline V gene, CDR1 is LNHNV and CDR2 is YYDKDF (reference sequence). The CDR3 covers 19 residues.

V gene TRBV5-1 combines with J gene TRBJ1-6; TCRdb's D call, TRBD1, is unchecked because there is no DNA. Germline lookup yields CDR1 SGHRS and CDR2 YFSETQ. The CDR3 has 17 residues. This CDR3 is CASSFGPRQGDNSPLHF. Using reference TRBV5-1 and TRBJ1-6 for the parts outside the CDR3, the full variable domain is KAGVTQTPRYLIKTRGQQVTLSCSPISGHRSVSWYQQTPGQGLQFLFEYFSETQRNKGNFPGRFSGRQFSNSRSEMNVSTLELGDSALYLCASSFGPRQGDNSPLHFGNGTRLTVT.

This chain uses TRBV5-1 with TRBJ1-5; TCRdb reports TRBD1, a call that lacks DNA to check it against. Germline values: CDR1 SGHRS, CDR2 YFSETQ. The CDR3 contains 17 residues. This CDR3 reads CASSLGPGTTSNQPQHF.

The chain carries TRBV12-3 or TRBV12-4 and TRBJ1-2. CDR3 length equals 13 residues. The CDR3 sequence: CASRRGSLAGYTF.

V gene TRBV12-3 or TRBV12-4 combines with J gene TRBJ2-1; TCRdb proposes TRBD2, but this gene call is untestable without DNA. The CDR3 contains 17 residues. This CDR3 reads CASSARRGPPPMGEQFF.